Considering frequency, the clone carrying this TCR beta chain is medium-sized (0.01 to 0.1%). TRB cDNA was prepared as libraries by UMI-labeled 5' RACE. For each CDR3 protein, TCRdb gives one entry from its re-call of the 5' RACE reads, without DNA. The table lists some 5,500 distinct CDR3 sequences, with around 2% in the top ten. The sample originates from a study of CXCR3-negative and CXCR3-positive naive CD8 T cells. This CDR3 has 19 residues. Germline V CDR1 and CDR2: LNHDA, SQIVND (reference sequence). The rearrangement links TRBV19 to TRBJ2-1; as DNA is missing, the TRBD2 call by TCRdb cannot be tested. The sequenced sample was naive CXCR3- CD8+ T cells from blood. The subset was: CD45RO-CCR7+CD27+CD95- naive CD8+ T cells lacking CXCR3 (TNR3-). This clonotype was obtained from a human donor in good health. Some clones in this sample may be carry-over from other donors' samples. The CDR3 sequence is CASTADLAGGQSSYNEQFF.